This T cell receptor (beta chain) is from a study of shared clonotypes between healthy human individuals. Study as a whole: A couple of female and three male donors aged 18 to 49 were enrolled. Points from the study as a whole: Sharing across four donors was highest in naive CD4 (around 5%) and lowest in memory CD8 (roughly 0.4%).

Only in-frame clones appear in the TCRdb table, and some are missing; sequencing was by immunoSEQ multiplex PCR. Among 2 million to 2.5 million clones listed, 93% were seen once. About this clone: Antigen specificity is unknown.

V was clipped by 6 bases and J by 8 bases, with 9 bases between them. CDR3 length equals 11 residues. Germline values: CDR1 MGHDK, CDR2 SYGVNS. The chain combines TRBV25-1 with TRBJ2-3, with D hard to call. The source of this sequence is a man aged 18-30 years in good health. Some clones in this sample may be carry-over from other donors' samples. Sequences were obtained from naive CD4+ T cells from PBMCs. Specified subset: CD45RA+ positively selected. CDR3 nucleotides: TGTGCCAGCAGGGTTGGGGTTACGCAGTATTTT. This sequence encodes CASRVGVTQYF.